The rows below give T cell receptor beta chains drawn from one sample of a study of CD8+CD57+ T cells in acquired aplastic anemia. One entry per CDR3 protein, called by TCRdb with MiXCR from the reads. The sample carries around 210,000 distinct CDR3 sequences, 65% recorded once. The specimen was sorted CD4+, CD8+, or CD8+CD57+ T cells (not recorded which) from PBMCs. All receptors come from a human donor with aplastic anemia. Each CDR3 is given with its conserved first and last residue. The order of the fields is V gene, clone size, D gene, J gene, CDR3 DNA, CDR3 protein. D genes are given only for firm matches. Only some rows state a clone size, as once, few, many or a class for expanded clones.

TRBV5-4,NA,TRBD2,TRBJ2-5,TGTGCCAGCAGCCATACTAGCGGGAGGAAGGGGGAGACCCAGTACTTC,CASSHTSGRKGETQYF
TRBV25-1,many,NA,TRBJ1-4,TGTGCCAGCAGTGAACGGGGCGTCGGGGAAAAACTGTTTTTT,CASSERGVGEKLFF
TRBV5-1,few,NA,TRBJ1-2,TGCGCCAGCAGCTTGGAGCGGGATTGGGGCTACACCTTC,CASSLERDWGYTF
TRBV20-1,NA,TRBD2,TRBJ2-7,TGCAGTGCCCCTTCCACACTAGCGGGGGGCCGGGACGAGCAGTACTTC,CSAPSTLAGGRDEQYF
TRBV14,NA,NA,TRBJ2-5,TGTGCCAGCAGCCGGGCGGTCGTGGAGACCCAGTACTTC,CASSRAVVETQYF
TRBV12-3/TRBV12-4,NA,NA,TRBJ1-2,TGTGCCAGCAGTGAAAATAGTAGCAGGCTTACCTTC,CASSENSSRLTF
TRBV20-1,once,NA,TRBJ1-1,TGCAGTGCTAGCGGCCAGGGATGGGCTGAAGCTTTCTTT,CSASGQGWAEAFF
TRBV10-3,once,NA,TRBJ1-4,TGTGCCTCCACAGGCGCAACTAATGAAAAACTGTTTTTT,CASTGATNEKLFF
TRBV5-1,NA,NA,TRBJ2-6,TGCGCCAGCAGCTTGGGAGGGGGTTCTGGGGCCAACGTCCTGACTTTC,CASSLGGGSGANVLTF
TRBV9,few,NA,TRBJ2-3,TGTGCCAGCAGCCTCCAGGCTGTGAGCACAGATACGCAGTATTTT,CASSLQAVSTDTQYF
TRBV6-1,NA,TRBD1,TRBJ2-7,TGTGCCAGCAGTGAAGCTCTCGACAGGGCCTACGAGCAGTACTTC,CASSEALDRAYEQYF
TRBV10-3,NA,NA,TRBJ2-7,TGTGCCATCAGTGAGATAGAGGCAGAGCAGTACTTC,CAISEIEAEQYF
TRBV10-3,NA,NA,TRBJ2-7,TGTGCCAGCAGTTACCAGGGCCAGGTCTCTTCGTACGAGCAGTACTTC,CASSYQGQVSSYEQYF
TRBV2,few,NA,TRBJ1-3,TGTGCCAGCAGGGCCTCTGGAAACACCATATATTTT,CASRASGNTIYF
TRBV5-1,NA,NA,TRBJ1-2,TGCGCCAGCAGCTTGGATGATTCTCGCCTCGGCTACACCTTC,CASSLDDSRLGYTF
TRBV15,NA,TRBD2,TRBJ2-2,TGTGCCACCAGCAGAGAGCGGGAGGGCCTCGTCGGGGAGCTGTTTTTT,CATSREREGLVGELFF
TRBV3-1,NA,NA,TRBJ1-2,TGTGCCAGCAGCCAAGGTGGCGTAGGACATGGCTACACCTTC,CASSQGGVGHGYTF
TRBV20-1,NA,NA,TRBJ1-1,TGCAGTGCTAGAGATGCCGGCCGAGAAGCTTTCTTT,CSARDAGREAFF
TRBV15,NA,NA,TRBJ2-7,TGTGCCACCAGCAGAGATACAGTTACCTACGAGCAGTACTTC,CATSRDTVTYEQYF
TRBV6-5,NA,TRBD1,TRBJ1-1,TGTGCCAGCAGTTACTCGGGCACAGGGGATACTGAAGCTTTCTTT,CASSYSGTGDTEAFF
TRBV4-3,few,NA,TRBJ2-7,TGCGCCAGCAGCTCAACCCCGGGTATCGAGCAGTACTTC,CASSSTPGIEQYF
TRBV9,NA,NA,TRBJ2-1,TGTGCCAGCAGCGTTCTAGGAGACAGTCTTAATGAGCAGTTCTTC,CASSVLGDSLNEQFF
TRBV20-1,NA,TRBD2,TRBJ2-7,TGCAGTGCTAGGGAGGCCGGACTAGTCTCCTACGAGCAGTACTTC,CSAREAGLVSYEQYF
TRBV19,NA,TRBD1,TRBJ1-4,TGTGCCAGTGGGACAGTTATTAATGAAAAACTGTTTTTT,CASGTVINEKLFF
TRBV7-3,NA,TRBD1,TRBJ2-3,TGTGCCAGCAGCTCCCGGGACAGGGGACCCACAGATACGCAGTATTTT,CASSSRDRGPTDTQYF
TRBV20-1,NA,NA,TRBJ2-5,TGCAGTGCTAAAGGGCAGGGTGAGCGAGAGACCCAGTACTTC,CSAKGQGERETQYF
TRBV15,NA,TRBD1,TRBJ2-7,TGTGCCACCAGCAGGGACAGGGTCCCCTACGAGCAGTACTTC,CATSRDRVPYEQYF
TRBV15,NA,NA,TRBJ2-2,TGTGCCACAGCGGTTAGGGCAGGAGGGGCCGGGGAGCTGTTTTTT,CATAVRAGGAGELFF